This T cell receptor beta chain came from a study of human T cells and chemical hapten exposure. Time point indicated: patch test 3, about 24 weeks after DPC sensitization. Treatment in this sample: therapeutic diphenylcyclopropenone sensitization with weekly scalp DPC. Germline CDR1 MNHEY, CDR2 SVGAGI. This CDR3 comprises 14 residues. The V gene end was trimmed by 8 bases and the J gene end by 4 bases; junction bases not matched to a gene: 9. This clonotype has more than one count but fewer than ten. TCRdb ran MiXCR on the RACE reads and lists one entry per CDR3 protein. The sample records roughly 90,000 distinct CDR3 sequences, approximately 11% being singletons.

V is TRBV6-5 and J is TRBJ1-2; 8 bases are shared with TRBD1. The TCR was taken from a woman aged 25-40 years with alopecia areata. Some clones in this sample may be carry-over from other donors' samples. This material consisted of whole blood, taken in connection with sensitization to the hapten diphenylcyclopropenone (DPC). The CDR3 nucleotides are TGTGCCAGCCAACCCACAGGGGGGGCCTATGGCTACACCTTC. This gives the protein CASQPTGGAYGYTF.